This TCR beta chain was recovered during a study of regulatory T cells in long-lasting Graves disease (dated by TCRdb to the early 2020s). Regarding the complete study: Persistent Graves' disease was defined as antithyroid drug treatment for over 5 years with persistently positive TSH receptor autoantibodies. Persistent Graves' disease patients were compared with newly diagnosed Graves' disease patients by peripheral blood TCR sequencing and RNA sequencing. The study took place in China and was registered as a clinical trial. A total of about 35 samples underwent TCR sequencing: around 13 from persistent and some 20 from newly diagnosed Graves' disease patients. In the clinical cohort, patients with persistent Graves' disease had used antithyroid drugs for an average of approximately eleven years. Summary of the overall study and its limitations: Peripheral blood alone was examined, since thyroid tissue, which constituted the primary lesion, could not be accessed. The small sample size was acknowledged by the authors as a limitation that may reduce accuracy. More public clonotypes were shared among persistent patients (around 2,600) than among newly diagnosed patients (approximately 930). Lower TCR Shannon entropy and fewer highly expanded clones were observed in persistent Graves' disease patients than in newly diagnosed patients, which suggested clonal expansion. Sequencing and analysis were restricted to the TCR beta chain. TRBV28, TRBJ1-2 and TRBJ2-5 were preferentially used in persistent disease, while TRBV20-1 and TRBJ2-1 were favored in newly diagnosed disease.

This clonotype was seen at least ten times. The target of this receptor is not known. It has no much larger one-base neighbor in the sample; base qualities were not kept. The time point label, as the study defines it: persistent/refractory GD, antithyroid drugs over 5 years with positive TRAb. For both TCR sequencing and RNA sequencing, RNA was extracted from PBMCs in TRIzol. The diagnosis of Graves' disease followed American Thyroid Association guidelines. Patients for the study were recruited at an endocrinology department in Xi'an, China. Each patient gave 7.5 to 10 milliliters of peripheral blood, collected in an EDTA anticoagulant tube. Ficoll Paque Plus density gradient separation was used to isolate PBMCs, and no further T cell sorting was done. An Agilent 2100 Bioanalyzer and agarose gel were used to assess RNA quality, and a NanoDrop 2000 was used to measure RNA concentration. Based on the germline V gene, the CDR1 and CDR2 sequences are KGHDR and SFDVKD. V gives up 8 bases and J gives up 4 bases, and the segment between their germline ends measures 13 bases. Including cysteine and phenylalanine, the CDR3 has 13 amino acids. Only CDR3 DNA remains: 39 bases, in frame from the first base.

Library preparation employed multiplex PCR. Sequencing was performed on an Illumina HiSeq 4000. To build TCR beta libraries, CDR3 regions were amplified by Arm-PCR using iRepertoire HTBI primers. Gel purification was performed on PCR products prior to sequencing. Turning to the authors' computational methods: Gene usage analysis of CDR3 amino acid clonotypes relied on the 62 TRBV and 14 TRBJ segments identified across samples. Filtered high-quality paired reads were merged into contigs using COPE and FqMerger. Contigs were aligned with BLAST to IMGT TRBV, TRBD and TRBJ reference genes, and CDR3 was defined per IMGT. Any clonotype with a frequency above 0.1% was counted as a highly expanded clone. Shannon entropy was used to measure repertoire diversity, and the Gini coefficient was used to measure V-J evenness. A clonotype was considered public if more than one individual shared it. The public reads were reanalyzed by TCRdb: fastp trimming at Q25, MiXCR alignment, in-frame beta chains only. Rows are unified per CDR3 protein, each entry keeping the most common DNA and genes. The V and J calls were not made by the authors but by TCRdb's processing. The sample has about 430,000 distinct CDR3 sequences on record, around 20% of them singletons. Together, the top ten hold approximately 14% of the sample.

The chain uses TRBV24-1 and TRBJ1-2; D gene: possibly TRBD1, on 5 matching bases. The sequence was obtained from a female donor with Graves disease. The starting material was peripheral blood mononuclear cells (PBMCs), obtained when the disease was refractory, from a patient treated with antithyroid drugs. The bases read TGTGCCACCAACGACCGGGACTCCTATGGCTACACCTTC. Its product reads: CATNDRDSYGYTF.